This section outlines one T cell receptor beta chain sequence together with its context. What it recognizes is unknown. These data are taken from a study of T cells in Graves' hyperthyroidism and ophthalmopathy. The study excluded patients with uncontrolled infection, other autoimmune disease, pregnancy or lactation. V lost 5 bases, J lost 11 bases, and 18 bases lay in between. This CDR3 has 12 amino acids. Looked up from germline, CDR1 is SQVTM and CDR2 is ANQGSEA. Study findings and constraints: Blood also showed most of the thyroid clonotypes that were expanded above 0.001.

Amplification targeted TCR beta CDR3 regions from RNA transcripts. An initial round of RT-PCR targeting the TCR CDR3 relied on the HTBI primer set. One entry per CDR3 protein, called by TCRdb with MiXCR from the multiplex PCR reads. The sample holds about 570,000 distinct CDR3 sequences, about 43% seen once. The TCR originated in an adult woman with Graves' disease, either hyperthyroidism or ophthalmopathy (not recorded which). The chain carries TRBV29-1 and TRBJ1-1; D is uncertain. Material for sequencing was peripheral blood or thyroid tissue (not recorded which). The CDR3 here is CSVTGPKGGAFF. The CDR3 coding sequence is TGCAGCGTTACCGGGCCGAAAGGCGGTGCTTTCTTT.